The source of this T cell receptor beta chain is a study of hypomethylating agent response in myelodysplastic syndrome (dated by TCRdb to the early 2020s). General notes on the study: Patients were treated with the hypomethylating agents azacitidine (about 70% of the 11) or decitabine (3 of 11). Of the myelodysplastic syndrome patients in the cohort, about 10 were male and 2 were female. TET2 mutation was identified most frequently, being present in about 50% of the 11 patients. Response was defined as complete response or hematologic improvement, and patients meeting neither criterion were classed as non-responders. Six patients had a response of complete response or hematologic improvement, and five patients did not respond. Patients had a mean age of roughly 72 +/- 6.3 years, and a diploid cytogenetic profile was the most common. Results and caveats for the whole study, not just this receptor: Only ten to twelve patients were analyzed, making the cohort small. The healthy control donors were not matched in age to the MDS patients, and this mismatch could have affected the comparison between MDS and healthy donors. Novel clonotypes appeared more often in responders, whereas non-responders had more contracted clonotypes after treatment. After treatment with a hypomethylating agent, no significant changes in richness, rarefaction diversity or clonality were seen, whether all patients were considered together or each response group separately. Possible recognition of novel MDS antigens by the shared GLIPH2 clusters was not confirmed, and experimental validation of that possible recognition is needed.

Reading from cysteine to phenylalanine, the CDR3 counts 14 amino acids. Left in the record is the CDR3 DNA by itself, 42 bases read in frame from the first base. Based on the germline V gene (reference sequence), the CDR1 and CDR2 sequences are SGHNT and YYREEE. V and J are truncated by 0 bases and 2 bases respectively, leaving an intervening sequence of 8 bases. Worth noting for this clone: What this receptor recognizes is not known. No clone much larger than this one lies a single base away; base qualities are absent.

Bulk bone marrow was analyzed, and T-cell subsets were not sorted. TCR beta CDR3 regions were immunosequenced from bone marrow of about 10 myelodysplastic syndrome patients before and after hypomethylating agent therapy. For longitudinal repertoire tracking, every patient provided one baseline bone marrow and two to three bone marrows collected at different post-treatment timepoints. Whole bone marrow served as the source for genomic DNA extraction, with DNA quality checked using TapeStation, NanoDrop OneC and PicoGreen assays. The method was the immunoSEQ multiplex PCR assay. Sequencing was run at survey resolution with two replicates of around 200 ng each, for a total of approximately 400 ng of DNA per sample. Rearranged TCRB sequences in genomic DNA were detected with the hsTCRB kit using multiplex PCR primers targeting V and J genes. To amplify the CDR3 region, the first PCR ran for about 33 cycles with the QIAGEN Multiplex PCR Kit. Sample barcodes and Illumina adapters were added to each replicate in a roughly 8-cycle second PCR. Pooled libraries were quantified with a QuantStudio 6 and the KAPA library quantification kit. About 15 pM of pooled libraries was sequenced on an Illumina MiSeq using 156-cycle single-end reads and a 15-cycle index read. As for the original processing: VDJdb annotation flagged 1.7% of some 170,000 unique clonotypes as previously reported viral-epitope-specific. The immunoSEQ Data Assistant and immunoSEQ Analyzer turned the raw reads into TCRB repertoires that were normalized and annotated. BioAnalyzer and version 0.6.5 of the immunarch R package were the tools used for clonotype analysis. Every repertoire was downsampled to the clone count of the smallest repertoire before richness was estimated. Clonotypes were sorted into expanded, contracted or novel categories with Fisher's exact tests, where novel meant the clonotype had zero frequency before treatment. Significantly changed CDR3 beta sequences were clustered with GLIPH2 at simulation_depth=1000 and kmer_min_depth=3, and CDR3s shorter than five residues were left out. The source is immuneACCESS, and TCRdb retained only in-frame sequences with V and J called. Part of the clones is not carried over; for the studies checked, unresolved V genes explain less than half of this, and the remainder is unexplained. That table is the source of V, J and clone size, and D and trimming were worked out from the DNA. The sample profile shows several thousand clones; roughly four fifths of them were found once. In total, the top ten clones hold 25% to 30% of the sample.

The sequence joins TRBV5-4 to TRBJ2-5, with the D gene uncertain. This specimen consisted of bone marrow, obtained before or after starting hypomethylating agent treatment for myelodysplastic syndrome (not recorded which). The receptor's source is a human donor with myelodysplastic syndrome. In nucleotides, the sequence is TGTGCCAGCAGCTTGGTTACTGAACAAGAGACCCAGTACTTC. It translates as CASSLVTEQETQYF.